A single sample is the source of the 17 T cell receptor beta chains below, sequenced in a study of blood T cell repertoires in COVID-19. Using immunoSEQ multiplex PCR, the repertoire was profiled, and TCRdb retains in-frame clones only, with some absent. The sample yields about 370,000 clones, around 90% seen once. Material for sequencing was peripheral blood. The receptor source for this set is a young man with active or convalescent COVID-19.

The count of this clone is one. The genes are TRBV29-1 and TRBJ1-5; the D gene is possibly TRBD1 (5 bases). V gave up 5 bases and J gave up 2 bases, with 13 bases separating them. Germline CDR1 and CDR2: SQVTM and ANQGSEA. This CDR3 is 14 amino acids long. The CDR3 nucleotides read TGCAGCGTTTCGGGGGGACTGGGCAATCAGCCCCAGCATTTT. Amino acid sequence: CSVSGGLGNQPQHF.

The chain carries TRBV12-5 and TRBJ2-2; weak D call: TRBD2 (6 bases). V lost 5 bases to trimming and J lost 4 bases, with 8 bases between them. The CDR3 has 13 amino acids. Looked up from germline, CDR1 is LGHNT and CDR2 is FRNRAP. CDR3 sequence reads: CASGPEGTGELFF. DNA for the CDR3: TGTGCTAGTGGTCCGGAGGGCACCGGGGAGCTGTTTTTT. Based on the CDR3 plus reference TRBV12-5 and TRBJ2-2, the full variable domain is DARVTQTPRHKVTEMGQEVTMRCQPILGHNTVFWYRQTMMQGLELLAYFRNRAPLDDSGMPKDRFSAEMPDATLATLKIQPSEPRDSAVYFCASGPEGTGELFFGEGSRLTVL.

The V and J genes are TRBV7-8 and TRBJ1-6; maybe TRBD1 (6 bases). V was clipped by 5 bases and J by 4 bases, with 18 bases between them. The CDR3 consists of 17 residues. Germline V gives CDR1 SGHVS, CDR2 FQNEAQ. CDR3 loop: CASSTLLGQGYNSPLHF. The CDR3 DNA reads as TGTGCCAGCAGCACCTTGCTGGGGCAGGGGTATAATTCACCCCTCCACTTT.

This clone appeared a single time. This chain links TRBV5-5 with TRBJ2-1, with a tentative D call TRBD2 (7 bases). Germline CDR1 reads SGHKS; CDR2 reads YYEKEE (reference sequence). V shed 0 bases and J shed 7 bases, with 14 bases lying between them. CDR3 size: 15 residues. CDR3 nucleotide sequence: TGTGCCAGCAGCTTGGTACCCAAGGGGGGGAATGAGCAGTTCTTC. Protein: CASSLVPKGGNEQFF.

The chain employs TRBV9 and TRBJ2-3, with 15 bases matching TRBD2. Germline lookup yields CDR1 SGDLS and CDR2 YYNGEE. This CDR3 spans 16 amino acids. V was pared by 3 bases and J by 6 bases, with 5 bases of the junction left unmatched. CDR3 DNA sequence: TGTGCCAGCAGCGCCCGGACTAGCGGGGGGGTGGATACGCAGTATTTT. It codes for CASSARTSGGVDTQYF. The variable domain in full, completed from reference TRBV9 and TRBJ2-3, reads DSGVTQTPKHLITATGQRVTLRCSPRSGDLSVYWYQQSLDQGLQFLIQYYNGEERAKGNILERFSAQQFPDLHSELNLSSLELGDSALYFCASSARTSGGVDTQYFGPGTRLTVL.

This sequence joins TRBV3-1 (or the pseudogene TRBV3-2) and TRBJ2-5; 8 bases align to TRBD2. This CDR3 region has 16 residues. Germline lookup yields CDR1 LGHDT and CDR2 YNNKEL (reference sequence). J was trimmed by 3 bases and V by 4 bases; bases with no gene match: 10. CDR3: CASSRTAGTRKETQYF. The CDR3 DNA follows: TGTGCCAGCAGCCGAACTGCCGGGACTAGAAAAGAGACCCAGTACTTC.

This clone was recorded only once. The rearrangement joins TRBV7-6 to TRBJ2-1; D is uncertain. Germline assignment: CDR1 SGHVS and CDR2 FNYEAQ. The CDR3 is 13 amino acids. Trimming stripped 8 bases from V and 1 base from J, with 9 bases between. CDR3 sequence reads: CASVDSSYNEQFF. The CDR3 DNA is TGTGCCAGCGTCGACTCATCCTACAATGAGCAGTTCTTC.

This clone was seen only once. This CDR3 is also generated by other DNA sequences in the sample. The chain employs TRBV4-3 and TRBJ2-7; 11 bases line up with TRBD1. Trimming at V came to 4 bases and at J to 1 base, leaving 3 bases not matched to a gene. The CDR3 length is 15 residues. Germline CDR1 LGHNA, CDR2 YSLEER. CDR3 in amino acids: CASSRGTGGSYEQYF. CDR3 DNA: TGCGCCAGCAGCCGGGGGACAGGGGGTTCCTACGAGCAGTACTTC.

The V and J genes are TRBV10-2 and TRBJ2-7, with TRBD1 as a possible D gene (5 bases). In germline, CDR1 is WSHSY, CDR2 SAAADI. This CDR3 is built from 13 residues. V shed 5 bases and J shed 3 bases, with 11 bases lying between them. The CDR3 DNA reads TGCGCCAGCAGTAGCAGGGAAAGCTACGAGCAGTACTTC. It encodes CASSSRESYEQYF.

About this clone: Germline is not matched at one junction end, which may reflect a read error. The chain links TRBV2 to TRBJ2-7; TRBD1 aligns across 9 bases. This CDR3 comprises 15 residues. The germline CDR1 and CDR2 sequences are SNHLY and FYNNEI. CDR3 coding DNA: TGTGCCAGCAGGGAAGAGGACAGGGGACCCTACGAGCAGTACTTC. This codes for CASREEDRGPYEQYF.

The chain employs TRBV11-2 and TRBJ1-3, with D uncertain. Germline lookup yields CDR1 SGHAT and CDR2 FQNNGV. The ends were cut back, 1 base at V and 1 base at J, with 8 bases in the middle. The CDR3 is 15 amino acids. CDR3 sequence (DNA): TGTGCCAGCAGCTTAGCTGGCCAGTCTGGAAACACCATATATTTT. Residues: CASSLAGQSGNTIYF.

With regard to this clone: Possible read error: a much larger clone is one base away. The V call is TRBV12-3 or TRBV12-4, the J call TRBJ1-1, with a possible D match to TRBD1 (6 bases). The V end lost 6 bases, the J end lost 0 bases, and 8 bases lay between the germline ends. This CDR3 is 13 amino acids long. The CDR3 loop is CASSRTVNTEAFF. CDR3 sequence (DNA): TGTGCCAGCAGCAGGACAGTGAACACTGAAGCTTTCTTT.

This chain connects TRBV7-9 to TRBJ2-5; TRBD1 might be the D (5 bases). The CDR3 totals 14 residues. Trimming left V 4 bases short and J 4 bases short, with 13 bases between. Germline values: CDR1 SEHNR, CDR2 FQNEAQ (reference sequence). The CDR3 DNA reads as TGTGCCAGCAGCTACAGGAGAGGAATAGAGACCCAGTACTTC. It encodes CASSYRRGIETQYF. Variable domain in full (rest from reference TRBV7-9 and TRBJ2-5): DTGVSQNPRHKITKRGQNVTFRCDPISEHNRLYWYRQTLGQGPEFLTYFQNEAQLEKSRLLSDRFSAERPKGSFSTLEIQRTEQGDSAMYLCASSYRRGIETQYFGPGTRLLVL.

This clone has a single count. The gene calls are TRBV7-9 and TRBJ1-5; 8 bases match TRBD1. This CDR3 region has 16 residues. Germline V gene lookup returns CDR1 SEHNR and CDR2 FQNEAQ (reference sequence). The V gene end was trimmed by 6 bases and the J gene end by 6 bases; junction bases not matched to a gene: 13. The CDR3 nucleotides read TGTGCCAGCAGTCGAGGACAGGGTGGGACTCGTCAGCCCCAGCATTTT. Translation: CASSRGQGGTRQPQHF.

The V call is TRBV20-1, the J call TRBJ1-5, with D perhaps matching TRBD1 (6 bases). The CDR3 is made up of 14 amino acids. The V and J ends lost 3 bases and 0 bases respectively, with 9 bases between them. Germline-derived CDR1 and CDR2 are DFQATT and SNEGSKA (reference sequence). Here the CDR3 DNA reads TGCAGTGCTAGTGGCAGGGGTAGCAATCAGCCCCAGCATTTT. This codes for CSASGRGSNQPQHF.

The CDR3, as DNA: TGCGCCAGCAGGGGGGCCAGGATGAACACTGAAGCTTTCTTT. It specifies CASRGARMNTEAFF. This rearrangement joins TRBV5-1 to TRBJ1-1, with D possibly being TRBD1 (6 bases). This CDR3 contains 14 residues. Per germline, CDR1 SGHRS and CDR2 YFSETQ. V was trimmed by 5 bases and J by 0 bases, leaving 11 bases between them.

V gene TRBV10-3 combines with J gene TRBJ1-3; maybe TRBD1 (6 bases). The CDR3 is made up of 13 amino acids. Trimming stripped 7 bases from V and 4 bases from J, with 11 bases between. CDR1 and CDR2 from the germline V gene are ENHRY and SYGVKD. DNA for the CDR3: TGTGCCATCAACGGACAGTCCGGAAACACCATATATTTT. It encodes CAINGQSGNTIYF.